The table lists the clone carrying this T cell receptor beta chain with a count of one. The data originate from a study of PD-L1 blockade in urothelial cancer. As for the study in general: Treatment start was followed by blood analysis at 3 weeks (second dose) and again at 6 weeks. A median approximately 140,000 T cells were found in blood samples.

Clones were sequenced by immunoSEQ multiplex PCR, and TCRdb holds only the in-frame ones, with some missing. This table has fewer than 75,000 clones, almost 90% appearing once. Time point: pretreatment peripheral blood. The sample in question was PBMCs, obtained around atezolizumab (anti-PD-L1) treatment. The source of this sequence is a man aged 65-85 years with urothelial cancer.

CDR3 DNA: TGTGCCAGCAGTACCCCCGGGGGGACCGGGGAGCTGTTTTTT. The encoded protein is CASSTPGGTGELFF. The chain is built from TRBV25-1 and TRBJ2-2; TRBD2 aligns across 7 bases. V lost 5 bases to trimming and J lost 5 bases; unmatched junction nucleotides: 5. This CDR3 has 14 residues. The germline V gene encodes CDR1 MGHDK and CDR2 SYGVNS.